Presented here are 25 T cell receptor beta chains from one specimen sequenced in a study of CD8 T cells in ankylosing spondylitis (dated by TCRdb to 2017 to 2019). Preparation of the library involved 5' RACE. Sequencing relied on an Illumina MiSeq. In TCRdb, the public reads were trimmed at Q25 with fastp and aligned with MiXCR, with productive beta chains retained. Rows matching on CDR3 protein sequence are summarized as one entry with the most common DNA and genes. The sample has 27,000 or so distinct CDR3 sequences on record, over 6.5% of them singletons. The biggest ten clones account for around 30% of the sample. Sequencing was carried out using blood. Receptors originate from a male donor with ankylosing spondylitis or in good health (not recorded which).

In its sample, this clonotype was seen a few times. The chain couples TRBV19 to TRBJ1-1; perhaps TRBD1 as D (5 bases). The CDR3 contains 13 residues. Germline loops: CDR1 LNHDA, CDR2 SQIVND (reference sequence). V was pared by 10 bases and J by 6 bases, with 18 bases between. Here the CDR3 DNA reads TGTGCCACCAGAAGGGACGGGGCCGCTGAAGCTTTCTTT. Its protein is CATRRDGAAEAFF.

This clonotype was seen a few times. The chain has TRBV15 and TRBJ2-1, with no clear D. The germline V gene encodes CDR1 LNHNV and CDR2 YYDKDF (reference sequence). Trimming left V 0 bases short and J 8 bases short, with 5 bases between. This CDR3 contains 12 residues. As DNA, the CDR3 is TGTGCCACCAGCAGAGATAATGATGAGCAGTTCTTC. Protein product: CATSRDNDEQFF.

This clonotype was seen more than once but under ten times. The CDR3 nucleotides read TGTGCCAGCAGCTCCCTTGGGCGCGGGAGTGGTACCGGGGAGCTGTTTTTT. Its protein is CASSSLGRGSGTGELFF. The V and J genes are TRBV13 and TRBJ2-2, with 7 bases aligning to TRBD2. The germline gives CDR1 PRHDT, CDR2 FYEKMQ (reference sequence). Unmatched junction bases numbered 13, after V lost 4 bases and J lost 5 bases. The CDR3 spans 17 residues.

The chain links TRBV29-1 to TRBJ2-5; TRBD1 agrees at 8 bases. V lost 7 bases, J lost 5 bases, and 6 bases stayed unmatched. This CDR3 spans 12 amino acids. Germline lookup yields CDR1 SQVTM and CDR2 ANQGSEA. CDR3 amino acids: CSADRGEETQYF. The DNA for the CDR3 is TGCAGCGCCGACAGGGGCGAGGAGACCCAGTACTTC.

The chain combines TRBV21-1 with TRBJ2-2; TRBD1, as called in the table, went unchecked against the DNA. TRBV21-1 has pseudogene status. The CDR3 has 16 amino acids. The CDR3 spells CASSKKVQGAHGELFF. CDR3 nucleotides: TGTGCCAGCAGCAAGAAAGTTCAGGGGGCCCACGGGGAGCTGTTTTTT.

This clonotype has more than one count but fewer than ten. In nucleotides, the CDR3 is TGCGCCAGCAGCTCGCAGATAGCGGGAGGGCGGGGGAATGAGCAGTTCTTC. Amino acids: CASSSQIAGGRGNEQFF. The chain carries TRBV5-1 and TRBJ2-1; 11 bases match TRBD2. CDR3 size: 17 residues. CDR1 is SGHRS and CDR2 is YFSETQ in the germline V gene. J lost 7 bases, V lost 3 bases, and 12 bases had no gene match.

This sequence joins TRBV3-1 and TRBJ2-7, with D hard to call. This CDR3 region has 12 residues. CDR1 and CDR2 (germline): LGHDT, YNNKEL (reference sequence). V was cut by 3 bases and J by 0 bases, with 3 bases left in between. This chain's CDR3 is CASSQSSYEQYF. CDR3 sequence (DNA): TGTGCCAGCAGCCAGAGCTCCTACGAGCAGTACTTC.

This clonotype has a handful of counts. The rearrangement links TRBV7-3 to TRBJ2-3; the match to TRBD1 covers 8 bases. The CDR3 covers 15 residues. After removal of 5 bases from V and 4 bases from J, the junction contained 8 bases not matched to a gene. Germline values: CDR1 SGHTA, CDR2 FQGTGA. CDR3 DNA sequence: TGTGCCAGCAGCCCACGGGACAGGCCCCCAGATACGCAGTATTTT. Its protein product is CASSPRDRPPDTQYF.

This clonotype came up a few times. This sequence joins TRBV29-1 and TRBJ2-7; D could derive from TRBD1 or TRBD2 (6 bases each). V lost 8 bases, J lost 7 bases, and 18 bases lay in between. The CDR3 contains 12 residues. Germline V CDR1 and CDR2: SQVTM, ANQGSEA. The chain's CDR3 is CSKEGRGEEQYF. In DNA form, the CDR3 reads TGCAGCAAGGAGGGCAGGGGAGAGGAGCAGTACTTC.

This clonotype was seen ten or more times. CDR3 sequence (DNA): TGTGCCAGCAGCCAAAGAACAGGGGGCGCCGCCGGGGAGCTGTTTTTT. It is translated as CASSQRTGGAAGELFF. The chain couples TRBV4-2 to TRBJ2-2; 9 positions match TRBD1. Germline CDR1 LGHNA, CDR2 YNFKEQ. Trimming cost V 2 bases and J 6 bases; bases outside gene matches: 7. The CDR3 has 16 amino acids.

This clonotype has only a few counts. The chain joins TRBV14 to TRBJ1-4; D is ambiguous. The CDR3 covers 14 residues. Germline V gene lookup returns CDR1 SGHDN and CDR2 FVKESK. V was clipped by 4 bases and J by 6 bases, with 12 bases between them. CDR3 DNA sequence: TGTGCCAGCAGCCTCCGGCGATTTGATGAAAAACTGTTTTTT. Amino acids: CASSLRRFDEKLFF.

This clonotype has ten or more counts. The rearrangement links TRBV5-1 to TRBJ2-5; D possibly uses TRBD1 or TRBD2 (5 bases each). The CDR3 sequence is 13 residues long. Per the germline V gene, CDR1 is SGHRS and CDR2 is YFSETQ. V shed 5 bases and J shed 7 bases, with 15 bases lying between them. CDR3 protein: CASREGSTGTQYF. The CDR3 nucleotides are TGCGCCAGCAGAGAGGGGTCTACGGGGACCCAGTACTTC.

This chain uses TRBV15 with TRBJ2-1; tentative D call: TRBD1 (6 bases). Trimming took off 5 bases at V and 7 bases at J, with 18 bases between the two ends. CDR3 size: 15 residues. CDR1 is LNHNV and CDR2 is YYDKDF in the germline V gene (reference sequence). The CDR3 coding sequence is TGTGCCACCAGCCCCAGGGTGGACAGCGTAAATGAGCAGTTCTTC. This encodes CATSPRVDSVNEQFF.

V and J are TRBV5-4 and TRBJ1-1; no definite D call. Germline values: CDR1 SGHNT, CDR2 YYREEE (reference sequence). Trimming pared 1 base from V and 0 bases from J, leaving 7 bases between. The CDR3 totals 14 residues. CDR3 nucleotides: TGTGCCAGCAGCTTGTCGGGCGTGAACACTGAAGCTTTCTTT. It yields the protein CASSLSGVNTEAFF.

This clonotype was recorded a few times. The rearrangement links TRBV12-3 or TRBV12-4 to TRBJ2-1, with 12 bases aligning to TRBD2. V dropped 3 bases and J dropped 4; count of bases not matched to a gene: 4. The CDR3 has 16 residues. Here the CDR3 DNA reads TGTGCCAGCAGTTTCGGACTAGCGGGGCTATACAATGAGCAGTTCTTC. It yields the protein CASSFGLAGLYNEQFF.

This clonotype was counted many times. The rearrangement links TRBV7-9 to TRBJ2-3; D unclear. V lost 5 bases and J lost 6, with 9 bases in between. The CDR3 totals 12 residues. CDR1 SEHNR and CDR2 FQNEAQ come from the germline V gene (reference sequence). CDR3 loop: CASSSTLDTQYF. In nucleotides, the CDR3 is TGTGCCAGCAGCAGTACCCTGGATACGCAGTATTTT.

V gene TRBV6-5 combines with J gene TRBJ2-7, with D uncertain. V gave up 2 bases and J gave up 0 bases, with 5 bases separating them. Germline CDR1 MNHEY, CDR2 SVGAGI. CDR3 length equals 13 residues. CDR3 sequence: CASSYGISYEQYF. The DNA for the CDR3 is TGTGCCAGCAGTTACGGAATCTCCTACGAGCAGTACTTC.

This clonotype was recorded a few times. The chain combines TRBV20-1 with TRBJ2-1; 7 bases align to TRBD2. V trimming: 0 bases; J trimming: 4 bases; junction bases outside the gene matches: 12. The length of the CDR3 is 17 residues. CDR1 and CDR2 (germline): DFQATT, SNEGSKA (reference sequence). The chain's CDR3 is CSARDLRGGGLYNEQFF. The CDR3 DNA sequence: TGCAGTGCTAGAGATCTCCGTGGCGGGGGATTATACAATGAGCAGTTCTTC.

The sample holds a few counts of this clonotype. The chain employs TRBV5-1 and TRBJ2-3; 7 positions match TRBD1. The length of the CDR3 is 14 residues. The trim removed 4 bases at V and 2 bases at J, leaving 4 bases unmatched. The germline V gene encodes CDR1 SGHRS and CDR2 YFSETQ. CDR3 DNA: TGCGCCAGCAGCGTGGGACAGACCACAGATACGCAGTATTTT. Translation: CASSVGQTTDTQYF.

The genes are TRBV28 and TRBJ2-7; 9 nucleotides align to TRBD1. V gave up 6 bases and J gave up 4 bases; unmatched junction bases: 10. CDR1 and CDR2 (germline): MDHEN, SYDVKM. CDR3 size: 15 residues. As DNA, the CDR3 is TGTGCCAGCAGGCGAGGCGGGACAGGGATGTACGAGCAGTACGTC. Translation: CASRRGGTGMYEQYV.

This chain connects TRBV7-9 to TRBJ2-2; tentatively, D is TRBD1 (5 bases). Trimming shortened V by 5 bases and J by 3 bases, and 10 bases separated the two germline ends. The CDR3 extends over 14 amino acids. The V gene's germline CDR1 is SEHNR and CDR2 FQNEAQ (reference sequence). As DNA, the CDR3 is TGTGCCAGCAGCCCCAGGGCATACACCGGGGAGCTGTTTTTT. Amino acids: CASSPRAYTGELFF.

This chain joins TRBV12-3 or TRBV12-4 and TRBJ1-1; 7 nucleotides agree with TRBD1. The trim removed 6 bases at V and 11 bases at J, leaving 9 bases unmatched. CDR3 length equals 12 residues. The CDR3 nucleotides read TGTGCCAGCAGAGCCGGGACAGTGAGGGCTTTCTTT. This sequence encodes CASRAGTVRAFF.

In this sample, this clonotype turned up a few times. The rearrangement uses TRBV29-1 and TRBJ2-5; D might be TRBD1 (5 bases). Deletions cut 4 bases from V and 4 bases from J, with 10 bases between. CDR3 length equals 12 residues. Germline loops: CDR1 SQVTM, CDR2 ANQGSEA. The CDR3 nucleotides read TGCAGCGTTGGCAGGGAACGAGAGACCCAGTACTTC. Amino acids: CSVGRERETQYF.

This clonotype was counted ten times or more. This chain connects TRBV12-3 or TRBV12-4 to TRBJ1-1, with D uncertain. The CDR3 extends over 13 amino acids. V was trimmed by 3 bases and J by 1 base, leaving 6 bases between them. The CDR3 is CASSFYRNTEAFF. Here the CDR3 DNA reads TGTGCCAGCAGTTTCTACAGGAACACTGAAGCTTTCTTT.

Only a few counts were recorded for this clonotype. The chain is built from TRBV28 and TRBJ2-3; a weak D match, TRBD2 (5 bases). CDR3 size: 14 residues. V was clipped by 3 bases and J by 5 bases, with 12 bases between them. From germline, CDR1 is MDHEN and CDR2 SYDVKM. The CDR3 DNA sequence: TGTGCCAGCAGTTTGGGTGGAGGAAAAGATACGCAGTATTTT. It codes for CASSLGGGKDTQYF.